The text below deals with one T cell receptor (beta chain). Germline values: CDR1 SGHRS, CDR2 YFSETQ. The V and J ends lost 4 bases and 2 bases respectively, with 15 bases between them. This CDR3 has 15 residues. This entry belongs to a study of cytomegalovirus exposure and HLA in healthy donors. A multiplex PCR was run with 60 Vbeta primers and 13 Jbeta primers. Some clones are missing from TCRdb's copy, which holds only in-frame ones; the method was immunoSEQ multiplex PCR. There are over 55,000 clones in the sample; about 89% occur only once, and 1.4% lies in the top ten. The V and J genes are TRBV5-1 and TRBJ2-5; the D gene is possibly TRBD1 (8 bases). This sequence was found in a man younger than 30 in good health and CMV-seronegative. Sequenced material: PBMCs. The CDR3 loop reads CASSTGGTGQETQYF. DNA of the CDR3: TGCGCCAGCAGCACCGGGGGGACAGGTCAAGAGACCCAGTACTTC.